This is a list of T cell receptor beta chains from one sample in a study of cytomegalovirus exposure and HLA in healthy donors. Sequencing was performed with immunoSEQ multiplex PCR; in TCRdb, only in-frame clones are kept and a portion is missing. The profile covers approximately 120,000 clones, with around 77% appearing a single time and 1.2% taken by the ten largest. The specimen sequenced was PBMCs. All receptors derive from a man over 45 in good health and CMV-seronegative. Both conserved end residues are part of each CDR3. Each record gives: CDR3 protein, CDR3 DNA, V gene, D gene, clone size, J gene. D genes are given only for firm matches. Part of the rows lack a size; the others show once, few, many or a class for expanded clones.

CDR3 protein: CASSAGTGSTDTQYF
CDR3 DNA: TGTGCCAGCAGCGCCGGGACAGGAAGCACAGATACGCAGTATTTT
V gene: TRBV13
D gene: TRBD1
clone size: -
J gene: TRBJ2-3

CDR3 protein: CSGGRGLNTGELFF
CDR3 DNA: TGCAGCGGGGGACGGGGGTTGAACACCGGGGAGCTGTTTTTT
V gene: TRBV29-1
D gene: -
clone size: -
J gene: TRBJ2-2

CDR3 protein: CASSLSGTSGNYEQYF
CDR3 DNA: TGTGCCAGCAGTTTATCGGGGACTAGCGGGAATTACGAGCAGTACTTC
V gene: TRBV28
D gene: TRBD2
clone size: -
J gene: TRBJ2-7

CDR3 protein: CASSPMDSANYGYTF
CDR3 DNA: TGTGCCAGCAGCCCTATGGACAGCGCTAACTATGGCTACACCTTC
V gene: TRBV6-5
D gene: -
clone size: -
J gene: TRBJ1-2

CDR3 protein: CASSLRLGGNYNEAFF
CDR3 DNA: TGTGCCAGCAGCCTCCGATTAGGGGGTAATTATAATGAAGCTTTCTTT
V gene: TRBV5-4
D gene: -
clone size: -
J gene: TRBJ1-1

CDR3 protein: CASSLVASASTDTQYF
CDR3 DNA: TGCGCCAGCAGCTTGGTGGCTAGCGCAAGCACAGATACGCAGTATTTT
V gene: TRBV5-1
D gene: -
clone size: -
J gene: TRBJ2-3

CDR3 protein: CASSPGQGYSTNEKLFF
CDR3 DNA: TGTGCCAGCAGTCCGGGACAGGGATACTCAACTAATGAAAAACTGTTTTTT
V gene: TRBV27
D gene: TRBD1
clone size: -
J gene: TRBJ1-4

CDR3 protein: CASSPNKVLADTDTQYF
CDR3 DNA: TGTGCCAGCAGCCCCAATAAGGTTCTAGCAGACACAGATACGCAGTATTTT
V gene: TRBV27
D gene: -
clone size: once
J gene: TRBJ2-3

CDR3 protein: CASSTDRTSTDTQYF
CDR3 DNA: TGTGCCAGCAGTACCGACAGGACTAGCACAGATACGCAGTATTTT
V gene: TRBV6-1
D gene: -
clone size: -
J gene: TRBJ2-3

CDR3 protein: CASSMRNTDTQYF
CDR3 DNA: TGTGCCAGTAGTATGCGGAACACAGATACGCAGTATTTT
V gene: TRBV19
D gene: -
clone size: -
J gene: TRBJ2-3

CDR3 protein: CASSEVRTARNEQFF
CDR3 DNA: TGCGCCAGCAGTGAAGTCCGAACCGCTCGGAATGAGCAGTTCTTC
V gene: TRBV10-2
D gene: -
clone size: few
J gene: TRBJ2-1

CDR3 protein: CATSRGTSGSPDTQYF
CDR3 DNA: TGTGCCACCAGCAGGGGGACTAGCGGGAGCCCAGATACGCAGTATTTT
V gene: TRBV15
D gene: TRBD2
clone size: few
J gene: TRBJ2-3

CDR3 protein: CASSESGTGGQIPFF
CDR3 DNA: TGCGCCAGCAGTGAGTCGGGGACAGGGGGCCAAATCCCGTTCTTC
V gene: TRBV10-1
D gene: TRBD1
clone size: -
J gene: TRBJ2-1

CDR3 protein: CASSLAGGTSGNTGELFF
CDR3 DNA: TGCGCCAGCAGCTTGGCCGGGGGGACTAGCGGGAACACCGGGGAGCTGTTTTTT
V gene: TRBV5-1
D gene: TRBD2
clone size: few
J gene: TRBJ2-2

CDR3 protein: CASSVGVSHNEQFF
CDR3 DNA: TGTGCCAGCAGTGTGGGAGTGTCCCACAATGAGCAGTTCTTC
V gene: TRBV7-2
D gene: -
clone size: -
J gene: TRBJ2-1

CDR3 protein: CAISRDSFSGANVLTF
CDR3 DNA: TGTGCCATCAGTAGGGACAGCTTCTCTGGGGCCAACGTCCTGACTTTC
V gene: TRBV10-3
D gene: TRBD1
clone size: -
J gene: TRBJ2-6

CDR3 protein: CASSPTGFYTEAFF
CDR3 DNA: TGTGCCAGCAGCCCTACAGGGTTTTACACTGAAGCTTTCTTT
V gene: TRBV11-2
D gene: -
clone size: -
J gene: TRBJ1-1

CDR3 protein: CASSVGEIAGGPGYEQYF
CDR3 DNA: TGTGCCAGCAGCGTAGGGGAAATAGCGGGAGGCCCGGGGTACGAGCAGTACTTC
V gene: TRBV9
D gene: TRBD2
clone size: -
J gene: TRBJ2-7

CDR3 protein: CASSHQGKYEQYF
CDR3 DNA: TGTGCCAGCAGTCACCAGGGAAAATACGAGCAGTACTTC
V gene: TRBV6-5
D gene: -
clone size: -
J gene: TRBJ2-7

CDR3 protein: CSVRGKGGRAPDGAGELFF
CDR3 DNA: TGCAGCGTTCGAGGAAAAGGCGGGAGGGCTCCGGATGGCGCCGGGGAGCTGTTTTTT
V gene: TRBV29-1
D gene: TRBD2
clone size: -
J gene: TRBJ2-2

CDR3 protein: CAWTGDRRNTEAFF
CDR3 DNA: TGTGCCTGGACCGGGGACAGGCGGAACACTGAAGCTTTCTTT
V gene: TRBV30
D gene: TRBD1
clone size: -
J gene: TRBJ1-1

CDR3 protein: CASSRAGGSDSPLHF
CDR3 DNA: TGTGCCAGCAGCCGAGCTGGGGGGTCCGATTCACCCCTCCACTTT
V gene: TRBV6-5
D gene: -
clone size: -
J gene: TRBJ1-6

CDR3 protein: CASSQGGGYGYTF
CDR3 DNA: TGTGCCAGCAGCCAGGGAGGCGGCTATGGCTACACCTTC
V gene: TRBV14
D gene: -
clone size: once
J gene: TRBJ1-2

CDR3 protein: CASSPGTAQETQYF
CDR3 DNA: TGTGCCAGCAGCCCCGGGACAGCCCAAGAGACCCAGTACTTC
V gene: TRBV11-3
D gene: TRBD1
clone size: once
J gene: TRBJ2-5

CDR3 protein: CASSLGASSEQYF
CDR3 DNA: TGTGCCAGCAGCTTGGGGGCCTCCTCCGAGCAGTACTTC
V gene: TRBV7-9
D gene: -
clone size: few
J gene: TRBJ2-7

CDR3 protein: CASSWIRQGGYTF
CDR3 DNA: TGTGCCAGCAGCTGGATCAGACAGGGAGGCTACACCTTC
V gene: TRBV13
D gene: TRBD1
clone size: -
J gene: TRBJ1-2

CDR3 protein: CASSFSAGGTGVYGYTF
CDR3 DNA: TGTGCCAGCAGCTTTAGCGCCGGCGGGACAGGCGTATATGGCTACACCTTC
V gene: TRBV11-2
D gene: TRBD1
clone size: few
J gene: TRBJ1-2

CDR3 protein: CASRGDINTEAFF
CDR3 DNA: TGTGCCAGCAGAGGGGACATTAACACTGAAGCTTTCTTT
V gene: TRBV28
D gene: -
clone size: -
J gene: TRBJ1-1

CDR3 protein: CASSQTRGQETQYF
CDR3 DNA: TGTGCCAGTTCCCAAACCCGGGGACAAGAGACCCAGTACTTC
V gene: TRBV19
D gene: -
clone size: -
J gene: TRBJ2-5

CDR3 protein: CASSLAATTGLAVF
CDR3 DNA: TGTGCCAGCAGCTTAGCCGCAACCACGGGACTAGCGGTCTTC
V gene: TRBV7-9
D gene: TRBD2
clone size: -
J gene: TRBJ2-1